This T cell receptor beta chain was documented in a study of T cells in Graves' hyperthyroidism and ophthalmopathy. The study excluded patients with uncontrolled infection, other autoimmune disease, pregnancy or lactation. Every diagnosis used clinical symptoms, serum thyroxine and TRAb, thyroid ultrasound and orbital computed tomography. Study-level results: Ophthalmopathy and stable hyperthyroidism were told apart by a 13 V-J model. Clonotypes that were expanded in thyroid above 0.001 mostly appeared in blood too.

Amplification of TCR beta CDR3 regions was performed using RNA transcripts as template. The TCR CDR3 was amplified in a first-round RT-PCR using the HTBI primer set. TCRdb fed the multiplex PCR reads into MiXCR, producing one record per CDR3 protein. The data hold 300,000 to 450,000 distinct CDR3 sequences, with just under 15% observed a single time. This CDR3 has 14 amino acids. The V segment lost 3 bases and the J segment 4 bases; nucleotides outside the gene matches: 2. Germline V gene data show CDR1 as MNHNS and CDR2 as SASEGT. This clonotype was detected only a few times. Its antigen is unknown. The TCR was taken from a woman in her twenties or thirties with Graves' hyperthyroidism. The chain links TRBV6-1 to TRBJ2-3; 9 positions agree with TRBD1. Sequencing used blood. The chain's CDR3 is CASSETGGPDTQYF. The CDR3, as DNA: TGTGCCAGCAGTGAGACAGGGGGTCCAGATACGCAGTATTTT.